The 11 T cell receptor beta chains in this list originate from one sample, sequenced in a study of cytomegalovirus exposure and HLA in healthy donors. The PCR contained 60 Vbeta and 13 Jbeta primers. Clones were sequenced by immunoSEQ multiplex PCR, and TCRdb holds only the in-frame ones, with some missing. The repertoire includes over 150,000 clones, 85% of them detected once, and 1% sits in the top ten. The sample was PBMCs. The source is a boy aged 2 to 9 in good health and CMV-seronegative.

The count of this clone is one. The chain carries TRBV6-5 and TRBJ1-4, with unresolved D. Between the trimmed V and J ends, which lost 2 bases and 0 bases, there was a span of 10 bases. The germline CDR1 and CDR2 sequences are MNHEY and SVGAGI. The CDR3 extends over 16 amino acids. In nucleotides, the CDR3 is TGTGCCAGCAGTTACACGGGGTCCCCAACTAATGAAAAACTGTTTTTT. Translation: CASSYTGSPTNEKLFF.

The gene calls are TRBV7-9 and TRBJ2-2, with 9 bases fitting TRBD1. The CDR3 has 14 amino acids. The V segment lost 7 bases and the J segment 3 bases; nucleotides outside the gene matches: 3. Germline CDR1 reads SEHNR; CDR2 reads FQNEAQ (reference sequence). CDR3 amino acids: CASIGDRDTGELFF. The CDR3 DNA sequence: TGTGCCAGCATAGGGGACAGGGACACCGGGGAGCTGTTTTTT.

This clone was counted a single time. The V call is TRBV6-1, the J call TRBJ2-5; TRBD1 aligns across 9 bases. The ends lost 2 bases at V and 5 bases at J; junction bases unmatched: 3. This CDR3 comprises 14 residues. Germline assignment: CDR1 MNHNS and CDR2 SASEGT. The CDR3 DNA reads as TGTGCCAGCAGTGAAAACAGGGGGCGGGAGACCCAGTACTTC. This translates into CASSENRGRETQYF.

For the CDR3, the DNA is TGTGCCAGCAGTTACTCGGCTAGCGGGACCTACGAGCAGTACTTC. Protein sequence: CASSYSASGTYEQYF. V is TRBV6-6 and J is TRBJ2-7; 9 nucleotides match TRBD2. Trimming took 0 bases from V and 2 from J; bases not matched to a gene: 2. This CDR3 spans 15 amino acids. The germline V gene encodes CDR1 MNHNY and CDR2 SVGAGI (reference sequence).

The chain has TRBV10-3 and TRBJ1-2, with D possibly matching TRBD1 (5 bases). The CDR3 extends over 12 amino acids. Between the trimmed V and J ends, which lost 6 bases and 4 bases, there was a span of 9 bases. The germline V gene has CDR1 ENHRY and CDR2 SYGVKD. CDR3 protein: CAISDSSYGYTF. For the CDR3, the DNA is TGTGCCATCAGCGACAGTTCCTATGGCTACACCTTC.

This chain joins TRBV21-1 and TRBJ2-7; the D call of TRBD1 is as the table states it, not checked on the DNA. TRBV21-1 is classified as a pseudogene. This CDR3 contains 17 residues. CDR3 nucleotides: TGTGCCAGCAGCAAAGCCCGAGGGGGACGGGGCCCCTACGAGCAGTACTTC. As protein: CASSKARGGRGPYEQYF.

This clone was picked up a small number of times. The V and J genes are TRBV5-1 and TRBJ2-2; D remains unclear. Germline assignment: CDR1 SGHRS and CDR2 YFSETQ. V lost 0 bases and J 2 bases, leaving 5 bases between the germline ends. This CDR3 is built from 14 residues. Written as DNA, the CDR3 is TGCGCCAGCAGCTTGGGACAAAACACCGGGGAGCTGTTTTTT. As protein: CASSLGQNTGELFF.

J is TRBJ1-5 and V is TRBV28, with D possibly TRBD1 on 5 matching bases. The CDR3 contains 10 residues. Germline V gene lookup returns CDR1 MDHEN and CDR2 SYDVKM. Deletions cut 6 bases from V and 12 bases from J, with 9 bases between. The chain's CDR3 is CASSKGHQHF. The CDR3 region has the DNA TGTGCCAGCAGCAAGGGGCACCAGCATTTT.

Concerning this clone itself: An end of the junction does not agree with germline; a read error may underlie this. The chain recombines TRBV7-7 with TRBJ2-7; possibly TRBD1 for D (5 bases). The CDR3 loop spans 13 amino acids. Germline values: CDR1 SSHAT, CDR2 FNYEAQ (reference sequence). CDR3 loop: CASSLARVYEQYF. In DNA form, the CDR3 reads TGTGCTAGCAGCTTAGCCAGGGTTTACGAGCAGTACTTC.

The rearrangement links TRBV29-1 to TRBJ2-1; the match to TRBD2 covers 10 bases. Per the germline V gene, CDR1 is SQVTM and CDR2 is ANQGSEA. Unmatched junction bases numbered 18, after V lost 7 bases and J lost 0 bases. The CDR3 has 19 amino acids. CDR3 sequence (DNA): TGCAGCGCACTCCGTTCCGGGACTAGCGTATTTAGCTCCTACAATGAGCAGTTCTTC. It codes for CSALRSGTSVFSSYNEQFF.

The genes are TRBV28 and TRBJ2-5, with TRBD2 identical over 8 bases. Trimming at V came to 5 bases and at J to 4 bases, leaving 0 bases not matched to a gene. CDR1 is MDHEN, CDR2 SYDVKM, per germline. CDR3 length: 12 amino acids. CDR3 loop: CASSSGRETQYF. In DNA, the CDR3 is TGTGCCAGCAGTAGCGGGAGAGAGACCCAGTACTTC.